These T cell receptor beta chains were read from a single sample in a study of persistence of HIV-infected CD4 T cells. Repertoires were generated with immunoSEQ multiplex PCR, while TCRdb's copy carries only in-frame clones and drops some. The sample has just under 20,000 clones, approximately 80% seen once; the top ten hold approximately 6.3%. These receptors have no known antigen. The sample was CD4+ T cells sorted from PBMCs after 18-hour stimulation, taken from a patient who received antiretroviral therapy. The source of these receptors is an adult man with HIV who was CMV-seropositive. The conserved cysteine and the conserved F or W are not part of the CDR3 here.

J | V | CDR3
TRBJ2-1 | TRBV24-1 | ATSDPPTGGLNEQF
TRBJ1-2 | TRBV19 | ASSIRQGPYGYT
TRBJ1-2 | TRBV6-6 | ASSPSTGGYT
TRBJ1-5 | TRBV4-1 | ASSQAGGRSNQPQH
TRBJ2-3 | TRBV2 | ASSGTSGYTDTQY
TRBJ1-3 | TRBV6-1 | ASSEVDSGNTIY
TRBJ1-1 | TRBV4-2 | ASSRWTGANTEAF
TRBJ2-1 | TRBV5-4 | ASSQKRDTYNEQF
TRBJ2-7 | TRBV14 | ASSRRWPGGQNYEQY
TRBJ1-3 | TRBV5-8 | ASSLGCWPHPRWGNTIY
TRBJ2-2 | TRBV27 | ASSSTPFSGRTGELF
TRBJ1-5 | TRBV6-1 | ASSAAGSDQPQH
TRBJ2-2 | TRBV19 | ASRDTPNTGELF
TRBJ2-2 | TRBV15 | ATSDKWAGELF
TRBJ2-7 | TRBV24-1 | ATSDSYYYEQY
TRBJ2-3 | TRBV5-8 | ASRPYGLGNTDTQY
TRBJ2-7 | TRBV28 | ASSQDGSSPYEQY
TRBJ2-7 | TRBV5-1 | ASSSGTSGGAAYEQY
TRBJ2-1 | TRBV12-3/TRBV12-4 | ASTSDSYNEQF
TRBJ1-4 | TRBV27 | ASSPGGAGEKLF
TRBJ2-2 | TRBV4-2 | ASSQAQGAVPGELF
TRBJ1-4 | TRBV6-5 | ATRNSGSLYEKLF
TRBJ1-5 | TRBV4-1 | ASSRGQAFNQPQH
TRBJ2-1 | TRBV27 | ASSFLESGSYNEQF
TRBJ2-3 | TRBV7-8 | ASSQSDTQY
TRBJ2-7 | TRBV18 | ASSPDTSYEQY